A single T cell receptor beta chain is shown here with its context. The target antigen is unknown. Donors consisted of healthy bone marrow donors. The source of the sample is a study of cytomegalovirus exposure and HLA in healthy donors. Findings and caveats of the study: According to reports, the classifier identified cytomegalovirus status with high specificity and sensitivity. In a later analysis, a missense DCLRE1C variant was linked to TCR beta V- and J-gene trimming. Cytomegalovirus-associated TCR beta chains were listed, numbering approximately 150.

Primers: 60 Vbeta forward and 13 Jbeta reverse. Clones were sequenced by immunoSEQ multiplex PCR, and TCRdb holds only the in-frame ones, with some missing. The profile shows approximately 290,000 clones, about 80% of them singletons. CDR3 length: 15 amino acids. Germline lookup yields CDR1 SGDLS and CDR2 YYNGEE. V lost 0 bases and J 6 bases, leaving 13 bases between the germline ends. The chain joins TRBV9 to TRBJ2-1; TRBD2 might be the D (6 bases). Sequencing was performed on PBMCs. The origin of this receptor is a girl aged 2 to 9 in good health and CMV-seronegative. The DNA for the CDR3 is TGTGCCAGCAGCGTAGGTGGGGGGAGTAGCAATGAGCAGTTCTTC. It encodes CASSVGGGSSNEQFF.